Listed below are T cell receptor beta chains from one sample, sequenced in a study of primary melanoma T cells and metastatic recurrence. Clones were read by immunoSEQ multiplex PCR, and TCRdb kept only the in-frame ones, dropping some. The profile shows about 230 clones, 80% to 90% of them singletons. Sequencing used melanoma tumor tissue. These receptors were obtained from a human donor with melanoma. Each CDR3 is given with its conserved first and last residue. D genes are given only for firm matches. Size is stated for part of the rows, as once, few or many counts, or as a class when the clone is expanded.

v_call,d_call,j_call,clone_size,cdr3_aa,cdr3_nt
TRBV19,TRBD2,TRBJ2-2,-,CASRASGAGELFF,TGTGCCAGTAGGGCTAGCGGCGCAGGGGAGCTGTTTTTT
TRBV6-8,-,TRBJ1-6,-,CASKLDGNSPLHF,TGTGCCAGCAAATTGGACGGGAATTCACCCCTCCACTTT
TRBV9,TRBD1,TRBJ1-6,-,CARRNGQGNSPLHF,TGTGCCAGAAGGAATGGACAGGGCAATTCACCCCTCCACTTT
TRBV10-2,TRBD2,TRBJ2-3,-,CASRASGGPTDTQYF,TGCGCCAGCAGGGCTAGCGGGGGGCCCACAGATACGCAGTATTTT
TRBV11-3,-,TRBJ2-1,-,CASSLGSAGTNEQFF,TGTGCCAGCAGCTTAGGCTCGGCGGGAACTAATGAGCAGTTCTTC
TRBV11-3,-,TRBJ2-5,-,CASSLNSGRETQYF,TGTGCCAGCAGCTTAAATTCGGGGAGAGAGACCCAGTACTTC
TRBV19,-,TRBJ1-1,-,CASKKGRESQNTEAFF,TGTGCCAGTAAAAAGGGCAGGGAGTCCCAGAACACTGAAGCTTTCTTT
TRBV11-3,-,TRBJ1-4,-,CASSLGHVDEKLFF,TGTGCCAGCAGCTTAGGCCACGTGGATGAAAAACTGTTTTTT
TRBV18,TRBD1,TRBJ1-2,-,CASSPPATGGNGYTF,TGTGCCAGCTCACCACCTGCAACAGGGGGAAACGGCTACACCTTC
TRBV30,-,TRBJ2-1,-,CAWRKEATLNEQFF,TGTGCCTGGAGGAAAGAAGCGACCCTCAATGAGCAGTTCTTC
TRBV11-3,TRBD2,TRBJ2-2,-,CTSSFRLAGSNTGELFF,TGTACCAGCAGCTTTCGACTAGCGGGGTCGAACACCGGGGAGCTGTTTTTT
TRBV6-8,TRBD1,TRBJ2-3,-,CASSDRQGLHTQYF,TGTGCCAGCAGCGACAGACAGGGTTTACATACGCAGTATTTT
TRBV6-8,-,TRBJ1-1,-,CASSKVNREVNTEAFF,TGTGCCAGCAGTAAGGTGAACAGGGAGGTGAACACTGAAGCTTTCTTT
TRBV30,TRBD1,TRBJ1-4,-,CAWSPWGRGDEKLFF,TGTGCCTGGAGTCCATGGGGCAGGGGGGATGAAAAACTGTTTTTT
TRBV11-3,-,TRBJ2-5,-,CASSQAIRGRDETQYF,TGTGCCAGCAGCCAGGCCATCAGGGGTCGGGACGAGACCCAGTACTTC
TRBV6-8,-,TRBJ2-5,-,CAISKGGEYQETQYF,TGTGCCATCAGTAAAGGGGGGGAGTACCAAGAGACCCAGTACTTC
TRBV18,TRBD1,TRBJ2-5,-,CASSPLAQGHRETQYF,TGTGCCAGCTCTCCTCTGGCACAGGGGCACAGGGAGACCCAGTACTTC
TRBV19,-,TRBJ1-2,-,CASSNGLRGIGYTF,TGTGCCAGTAGTAATGGCCTCAGGGGAATCGGCTACACCTTC
TRBV7-7,-,TRBJ2-2,once,CANSPVGRDTGELFF,TGTGCCAACTCCCCGGTGGGTAGGGACACCGGGGAGCTGTTTTTT
TRBV9,TRBD2,TRBJ2-3,-,CASSVDLAGGGTDTQYF,TGTGCCAGCAGCGTAGATCTAGCGGGGGGCGGCACAGATACGCAGTATTTT
TRBV11-3,-,TRBJ1-5,once,CASSLVQGEEQPQHF,TGTGCCAGCAGCTTAGTACAGGGAGAGGAACAGCCCCAGCATTTT
TRBV6-8,-,TRBJ2-1,few,CASSSTLGMGNEQFF,TGTGCCAGCAGCTCCACCCTGGGTATGGGCAATGAGCAGTTCTTC
TRBV7-4,-,TRBJ1-1,-,CASSSNWAMNTEAFF,TGTGCCAGCAGCTCAAATTGGGCCATGAACACTGAAGCTTTCTTT
TRBV6-8,-,TRBJ1-1,-,CASSYSGNLNTEAFF,TGTGCCAGCAGTTACTCGGGCAACCTGAACACTGAAGCTTTCTTT
TRBV11-3,-,TRBJ2-5,-,CASSLGGLRETQYF,TGTGCCAGCAGTTTGGGGGGGCTGAGAGAGACCCAGTACTTC
TRBV29-1,-,TRBJ2-1,-,CSVEGGDEYNEQFF,TGCAGCGTTGAGGGGGGTGACGAATACAATGAGCAGTTCTTC
TRBV30,TRBD1,TRBJ1-2,once,CAWRLQGEDYGYTF,TGTGCCTGGAGGCTACAGGGGGAGGACTATGGCTACACCTTC
TRBV11-3,TRBD1,TRBJ2-3,-,CASSRPKTDRRADTQYF,TGTGCCAGCAGCCGACCTAAAACGGACAGGCGCGCAGATACGCAGTATTTT
TRBV11-3,TRBD2,TRBJ2-4,-,CASSQGRGGRERQYF,TGTGCCAGCAGCCAAGGCCGCGGGGGGCGGGAACGTCAGTACTTC
TRBV19,TRBD1,TRBJ2-5,-,CASSFTDRVKTQYF,TGTGCCAGTAGTTTCACGGACAGGGTAAAGACCCAGTACTTC
TRBV19,-,TRBJ2-1,-,CASSIWGGLVEQFF,TGTGCCAGTAGTATCTGGGGGGGCCTGGTCGAGCAGTTCTTC
TRBV14,-,TRBJ1-4,few,CASSETQGAGEKLFF,TGTGCCAGCAGCGAAACGCAGGGAGCCGGTGAAAAACTGTTTTTT
TRBV30,-,TRBJ2-7,-,CAWRELPYTTYEQYF,TGTGCCTGGCGGGAGCTACCATACACAACCTACGAGCAGTACTTC
TRBV30,-,TRBJ1-6,-,CAWSRSSEGNSPLHF,TGTGCCTGGAGCCGCTCGAGCGAGGGGAATTCACCCCTCCACTTT
TRBV14,-,TRBJ1-1,-,CASSQKVGRGGSNTEAFF,TGTGCCAGCAGCCAAAAGGTGGGCAGGGGAGGCAGCAACACTGAAGCTTTCTTT
TRBV11-3,TRBD1,TRBJ2-2,-,CASSLTGTGAPGELFF,TGTGCCAGCAGCTTGACAGGGACAGGGGCCCCCGGGGAGCTGTTTTTT
TRBV25-1,-,TRBJ2-3,-,CASIRGSTDTQYF,TGTGCCAGCATCAGGGGTAGCACAGATACGCAGTATTTT
TRBV6-8,-,TRBJ1-3,-,CASGGSGEGNTIYF,TGTGCCAGCGGGGGGTCTGGCGAGGGAAACACCATATATTTT
TRBV6-8,-,TRBJ1-1,-,CASSPSGSEAFF,TGTGCCAGCTCCCCGAGTGGTTCCGAAGCTTTCTTT